A selection of T cell receptor beta chains follows, all from one sample in a study of tissue T cells after allogeneic stem cell transplantation. TCRdb's copy holds only in-frame clones and misses some; the assay was immunoSEQ multiplex PCR. The table has some 24,000 clones, about 73% seen once. The sample in question was tissue from the ileum, obtained at autopsy. The receptors come from a female donor aged 60 or older with lung cancer. The CDR3 runs from the conserved cysteine through the conserved F or W. The D gene is left open where the match is weak. A clone size is listed for some rows: how often the clone was seen (once, few, many), or a class if it is expanded.

J,V,length,D,size,DNA,CDR3
TRBJ2-7,TRBV15,14,.,.,TGTGCCACCAGCGACTACGAGTTCGCCTACGAGCAGTACTTC,CATSDYEFAYEQYF
TRBJ1-2,TRBV4-3,14,.,.,TGCGCCAGCAGCCTGGGGGGAGGGTTTAACGGCTACACCTTC,CASSLGGGFNGYTF
TRBJ1-1,TRBV6-4,13,.,.,TGTGCCAGCAGTGACATGGGAGGGACTGAAGCTTTCTTT,CASSDMGGTEAFF
TRBJ2-3,TRBV4-1,16,.,.,TGCGCCAGCAGCCAAGATCCGATGGGGAGAGGGGATACGCAGTATTTT,CASSQDPMGRGDTQYF
TRBJ1-2,TRBV14,15,.,.,TGTGCCAGCAGCCAACAATACAACAGTAACTATGGCTACACCTTC,CASSQQYNSNYGYTF
TRBJ2-7,TRBV3-1/TRBV3-2,17,TRBD1,.,TGTGCCAGCAGCCAAGATACGACAGGGGACATCACCTACGAGCAGTACTTC,CASSQDTTGDITYEQYF
TRBJ2-7,TRBV5-1,13,.,few,TGCGCCAGCAGCTTCGGTAAAGAGTCCGAGCAGTACTTC,CASSFGKESEQYF
TRBJ1-6,TRBV5-1,16,.,.,TGCGCCAGCAGCTTGGATGGCCCAGGGACGGGTTCACCCCTCCACTTT,CASSLDGPGTGSPLHF
TRBJ2-5,TRBV7-2,14,.,once,TGTGCCAGCAGCTTATTCTTGGGTTGGGGGACCCAGTACTTC,CASSLFLGWGTQYF
TRBJ1-5,TRBV19,13,TRBD1,medium-sized,TGTGCCAGCCGGACAGGAAGGAATCAGCCCCAGCATTTT,CASRTGRNQPQHF
TRBJ1-2,TRBV6-5,14,.,.,TGTGCCAGCAGTTTTGCAGGGACTAACTATGGCTACACCTTC,CASSFAGTNYGYTF
TRBJ2-1,TRBV3-1/TRBV3-2,16,TRBD2,.,TGTGCCAGCAGCCAAGCAAGGCTAGCGGATTACAATGAGCAGTTCTTC,CASSQARLADYNEQFF
TRBJ1-3,TRBV30,15,TRBD1,.,TGTGCCTGGAGTGGGGGACAGGGAGTAGGAAACACCATATATTTT,CAWSGGQGVGNTIYF
TRBJ2-1,TRBV9,16,.,.,TGTGCCAGCAGCGTTTCCGTGACTCCCAAAGGGAGCGAGCAGTTCTTC,CASSVSVTPKGSEQFF
TRBJ2-7,TRBV5-8,17,.,.,TGTGCCAGCAGCCCCCGCGAGGACTATCCTAGGGCCTACGAGCAGTACTTC,CASSPREDYPRAYEQYF
TRBJ1-2,TRBV4-1,15,.,.,TGCGCCAGCAGCCAAGATAGAGTCGGCAACTATGGCTACACCTTC,CASSQDRVGNYGYTF
TRBJ1-6,TRBV7-9,16,TRBD1,.,TGTGCCAGCAGCCAGGGGACAGGGTTTTATAATTCACCCCTCCACTTT,CASSQGTGFYNSPLHF
TRBJ2-5,TRBV6-2/TRBV6-3,16,.,.,TGTGCCAGCAGTTACATCGTCGGGGAACCGCGGGAGACCCAGTACTTC,CASSYIVGEPRETQYF
TRBJ1-1,TRBV2,12,TRBD1,few,TGTGCCAGCAGCCCTGACAGGGGTTCAGCTTTCTTT,CASSPDRGSAFF
TRBJ2-3,TRBV7-2,17,TRBD2,.,TGTGCCAGCAGTCAAACCAGATATCAGCGGGGGGCAGATACGCAGTATTTT,CASSQTRYQRGADTQYF
TRBJ2-5,TRBV5-1,17,.,.,TGCGCCAGCAGCTTGGCGATGACAGGACTGGGGGGAGAGACCCAGTACTTC,CASSLAMTGLGGETQYF
TRBJ2-7,TRBV6-6,15,TRBD1,.,TGTGCCAGCAGTCGACAGGGGGCCCACTCCTACGAGCAGTACTTC,CASSRQGAHSYEQYF
TRBJ1-5,TRBV5-1,14,.,.,TGCGCCAGCAGCTTCACAGGGCGGAATCAGCCCCAGCATTTT,CASSFTGRNQPQHF
TRBJ1-1,TRBV29-1,14,TRBD1,.,TGCAGCGCCTGGGGACAGAGCATGAACACTGAAGCTTTCTTT,CSAWGQSMNTEAFF
TRBJ1-2,TRBV7-9,10,.,.,TGTGCCTGGGGATCTTATGGCTACACCTTC,CAWGSYGYTF
TRBJ2-6,TRBV5-1,17,.,few,TGCGCCAGCAGCTCCGGACTGTTAGACTCTGGGGCCAACGTCCTGACTTTC,CASSSGLLDSGANVLTF
TRBJ1-3,TRBV2,14,.,few,TGTGCCAGCGGTACAGGGAGATCGGGAAACACCATATATTTT,CASGTGRSGNTIYF
TRBJ1-1,TRBV7-2,16,.,few,TGTGCCAGCAGCTCCGATCCCCCAGTAGTAAACACTGAAGCTTTCTTT,CASSSDPPVVNTEAFF